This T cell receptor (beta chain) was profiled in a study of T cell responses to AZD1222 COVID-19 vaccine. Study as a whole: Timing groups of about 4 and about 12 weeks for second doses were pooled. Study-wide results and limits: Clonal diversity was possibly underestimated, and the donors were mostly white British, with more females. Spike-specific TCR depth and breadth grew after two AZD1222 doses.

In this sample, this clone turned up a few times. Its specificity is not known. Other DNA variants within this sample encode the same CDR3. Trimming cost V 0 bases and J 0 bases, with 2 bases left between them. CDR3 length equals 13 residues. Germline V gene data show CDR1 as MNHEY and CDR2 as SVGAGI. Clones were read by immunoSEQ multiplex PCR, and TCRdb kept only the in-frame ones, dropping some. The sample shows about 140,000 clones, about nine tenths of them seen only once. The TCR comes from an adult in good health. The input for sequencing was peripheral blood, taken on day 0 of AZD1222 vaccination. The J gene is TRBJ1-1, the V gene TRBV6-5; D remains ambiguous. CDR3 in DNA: TGTGCCAGCAGTTACTCCCTGAACACTGAAGCTTTCTTT. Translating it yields CASSYSLNTEAFF.